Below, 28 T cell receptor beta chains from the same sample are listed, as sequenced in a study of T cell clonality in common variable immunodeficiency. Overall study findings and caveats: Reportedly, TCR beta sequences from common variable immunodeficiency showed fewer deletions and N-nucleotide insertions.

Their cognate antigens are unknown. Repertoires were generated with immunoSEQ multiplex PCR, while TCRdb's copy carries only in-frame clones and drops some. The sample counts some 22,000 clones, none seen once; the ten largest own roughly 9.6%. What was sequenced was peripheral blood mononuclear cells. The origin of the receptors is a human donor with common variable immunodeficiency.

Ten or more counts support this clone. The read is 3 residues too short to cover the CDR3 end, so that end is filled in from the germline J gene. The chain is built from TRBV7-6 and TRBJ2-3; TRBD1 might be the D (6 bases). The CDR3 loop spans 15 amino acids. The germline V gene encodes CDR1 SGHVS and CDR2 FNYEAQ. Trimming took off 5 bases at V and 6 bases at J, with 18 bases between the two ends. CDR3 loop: CASSLLPDRADTQYF. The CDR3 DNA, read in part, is TGTGCCAGCAGCCTGCTTCCGGACAGAGCGGATACG.

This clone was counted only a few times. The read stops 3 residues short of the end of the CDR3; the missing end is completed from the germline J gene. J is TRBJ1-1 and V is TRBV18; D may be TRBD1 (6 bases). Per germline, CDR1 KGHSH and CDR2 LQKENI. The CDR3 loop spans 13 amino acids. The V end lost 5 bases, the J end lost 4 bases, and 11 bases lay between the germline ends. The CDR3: CASSEGHFTEAFF. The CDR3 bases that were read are TGTGCCAGCTCAGAGGGACATTTCACTGAA.

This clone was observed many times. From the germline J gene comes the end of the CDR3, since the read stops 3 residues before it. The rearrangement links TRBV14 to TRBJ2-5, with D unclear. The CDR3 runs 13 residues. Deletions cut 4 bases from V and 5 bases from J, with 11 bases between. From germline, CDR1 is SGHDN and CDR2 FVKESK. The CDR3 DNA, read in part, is TGTGCCAGCAGCCCCAGAGGTTTGGAGACC. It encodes CASSPRGLET. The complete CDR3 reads CASSPRGLETQYF.

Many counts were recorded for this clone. The CDR3: CASRASGDLYEQYF. The CDR3 DNA, read in part, is TGTGCCAGCAGGGCCAGCGGGGACCTCTACGAG. The genes are TRBV6-2 or TRBV6-3 and TRBJ2-7; 7 positions match TRBD2. The CDR3 is cut off 3 residues early in the read; its end comes from the germline J gene. CDR3 length equals 14 residues. With V trimmed by 6 bases and J by 3 bases, 8 bases remained unmatched. The germline V gene encodes CDR1 MNHEY and CDR2 SVGEGT.

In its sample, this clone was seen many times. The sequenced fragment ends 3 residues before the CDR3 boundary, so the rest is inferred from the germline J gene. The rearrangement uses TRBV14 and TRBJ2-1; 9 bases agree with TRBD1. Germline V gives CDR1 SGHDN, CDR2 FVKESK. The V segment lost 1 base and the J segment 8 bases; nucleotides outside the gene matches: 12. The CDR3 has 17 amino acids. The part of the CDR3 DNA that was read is TGTGCCAGCAGCCAAGCCCGACCGGGACAGGGCCGTCATGAG. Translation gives CASSQARPGQGRHE. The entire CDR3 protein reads CASSQARPGQGRHEQFF.

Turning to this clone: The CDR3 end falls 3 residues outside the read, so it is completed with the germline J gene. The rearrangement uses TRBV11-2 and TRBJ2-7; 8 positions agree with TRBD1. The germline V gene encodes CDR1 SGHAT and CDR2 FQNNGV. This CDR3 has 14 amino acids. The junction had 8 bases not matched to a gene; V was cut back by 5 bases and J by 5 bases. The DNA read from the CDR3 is TGTGCCAGCAGCCCCCAGGGGGCTTTCAACGAG. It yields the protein CASSPQGAFNE. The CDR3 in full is CASSPQGAFNEQYF.

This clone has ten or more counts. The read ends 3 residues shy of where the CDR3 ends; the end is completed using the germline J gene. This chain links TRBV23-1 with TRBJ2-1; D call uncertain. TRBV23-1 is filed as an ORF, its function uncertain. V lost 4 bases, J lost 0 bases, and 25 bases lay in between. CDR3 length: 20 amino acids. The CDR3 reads CASSLLGSPKTVSSYNEQFF. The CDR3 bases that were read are TGCGCCAGCAGTCTGCTCGGGTCACCCAAGACGGTTAGCTCCTACAATGAG.

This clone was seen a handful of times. The part of the CDR3 DNA that was read is TGTGCCAGCAGCTTAGTACAGGGGTACAATGAG. Encoded protein: CASSLVQGYNE. In full, the CDR3 is CASSLVQGYNEQFF. The chain is built from TRBV7-6 and TRBJ2-1; 7 positions agree with TRBD1. The read comes to an end 3 residues before the CDR3 does, leaving the germline J gene to fill in the end. CDR1 SGHVS and CDR2 FNYEAQ come from the germline V gene. V dropped 1 base and J dropped 4; count of bases not matched to a gene: 1. The CDR3 runs 14 residues. The full variable domain, its missing parts supplied by reference TRBV7-6 and TRBJ2-1, is GAGVSQSPRYKVTKRGQDVALRCDPISGHVSLYWYRQALGQGPEFLTYFNYEAQQDKSGLPNDRFSAERPEGSISTLTIQRTEQRDSAMYRCASSLVQGYNEQFFGPGTRLTVL.

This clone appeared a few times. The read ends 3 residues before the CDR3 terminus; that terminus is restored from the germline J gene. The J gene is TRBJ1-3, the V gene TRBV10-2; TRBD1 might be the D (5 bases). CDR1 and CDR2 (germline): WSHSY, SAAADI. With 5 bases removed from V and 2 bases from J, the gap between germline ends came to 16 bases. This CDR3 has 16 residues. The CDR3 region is CASSTFGTAAGNTIYF. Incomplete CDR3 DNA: TGCGCCAGCAGTACCTTCGGGACTGCGGCTGGAAACACC.

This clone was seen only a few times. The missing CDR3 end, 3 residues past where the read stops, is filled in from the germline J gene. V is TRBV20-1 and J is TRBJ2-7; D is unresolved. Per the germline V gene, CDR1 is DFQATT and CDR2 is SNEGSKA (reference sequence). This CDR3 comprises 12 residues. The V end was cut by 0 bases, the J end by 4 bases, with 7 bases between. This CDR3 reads CSARDFNYEQYF. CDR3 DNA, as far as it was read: TGCAGTGCTAGAGATTTTAATTACGAG.

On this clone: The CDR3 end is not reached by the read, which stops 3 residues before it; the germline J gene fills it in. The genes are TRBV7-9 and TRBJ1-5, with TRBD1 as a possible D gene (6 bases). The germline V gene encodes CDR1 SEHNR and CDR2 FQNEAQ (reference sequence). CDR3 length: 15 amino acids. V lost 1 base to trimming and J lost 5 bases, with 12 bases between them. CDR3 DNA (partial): TGTGCCAGCAGCTTAGGCAGGGGCCCTTATCAGCCC. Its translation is CASSLGRGPYQP. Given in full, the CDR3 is CASSLGRGPYQPQHF.

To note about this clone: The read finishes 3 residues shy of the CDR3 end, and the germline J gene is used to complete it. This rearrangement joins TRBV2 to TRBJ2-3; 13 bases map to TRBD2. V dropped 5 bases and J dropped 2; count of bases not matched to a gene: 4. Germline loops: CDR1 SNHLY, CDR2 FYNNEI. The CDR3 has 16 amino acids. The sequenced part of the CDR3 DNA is TGTGCCAGCAGTCGGACTAGCGGGGGAACCACAGATACG. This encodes CASSRTSGGTTDT. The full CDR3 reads CASSRTSGGTTDTQYF.

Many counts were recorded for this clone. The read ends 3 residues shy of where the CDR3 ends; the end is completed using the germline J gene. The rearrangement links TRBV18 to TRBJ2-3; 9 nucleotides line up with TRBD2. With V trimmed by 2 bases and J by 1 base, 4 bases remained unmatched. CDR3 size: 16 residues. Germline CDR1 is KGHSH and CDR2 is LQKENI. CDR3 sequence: CASSPIPSGGTDTQYF. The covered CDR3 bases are TGTGCCAGCTCACCAATTCCTAGCGGGGGCACAGATACG.

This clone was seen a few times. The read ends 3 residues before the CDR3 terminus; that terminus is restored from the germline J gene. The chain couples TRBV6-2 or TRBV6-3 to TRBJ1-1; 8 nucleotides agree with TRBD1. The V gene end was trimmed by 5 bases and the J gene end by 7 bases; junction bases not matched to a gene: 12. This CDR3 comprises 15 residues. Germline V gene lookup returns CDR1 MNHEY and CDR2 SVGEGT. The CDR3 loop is CASSPGGRGQGEAFF. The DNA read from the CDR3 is TGTGCCAGCAGTCCGGGGGGCAGGGGGCAGGGTGAA.

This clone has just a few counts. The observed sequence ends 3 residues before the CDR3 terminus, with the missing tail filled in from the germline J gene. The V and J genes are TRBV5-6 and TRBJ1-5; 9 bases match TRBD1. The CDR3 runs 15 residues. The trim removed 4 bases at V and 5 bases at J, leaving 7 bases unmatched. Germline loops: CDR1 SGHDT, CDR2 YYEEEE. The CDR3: CASSNWDREYQPQHF. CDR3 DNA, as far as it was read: TGTGCCAGCAGCAATTGGGACAGGGAATATCAGCCC.

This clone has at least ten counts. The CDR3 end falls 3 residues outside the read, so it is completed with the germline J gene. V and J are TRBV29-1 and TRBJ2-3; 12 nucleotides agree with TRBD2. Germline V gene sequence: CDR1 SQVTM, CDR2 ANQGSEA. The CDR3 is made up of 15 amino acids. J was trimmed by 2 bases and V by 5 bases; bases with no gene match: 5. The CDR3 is CSVRTSGVYTDTQYF. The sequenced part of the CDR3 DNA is TGCAGCGTTAGGACTAGCGGGGTCTACACAGATACG.

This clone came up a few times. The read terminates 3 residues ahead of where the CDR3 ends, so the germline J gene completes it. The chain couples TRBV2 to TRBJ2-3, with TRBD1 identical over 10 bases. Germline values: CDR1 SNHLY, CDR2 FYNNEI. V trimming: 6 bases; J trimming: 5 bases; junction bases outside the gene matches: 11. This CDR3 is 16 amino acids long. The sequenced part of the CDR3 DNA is TGTGCCAGCAGGGGCCGACAGGGGGCGAGAGGAGATACG. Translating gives CASRGRQGARGDT. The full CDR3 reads CASRGRQGARGDTQYF.

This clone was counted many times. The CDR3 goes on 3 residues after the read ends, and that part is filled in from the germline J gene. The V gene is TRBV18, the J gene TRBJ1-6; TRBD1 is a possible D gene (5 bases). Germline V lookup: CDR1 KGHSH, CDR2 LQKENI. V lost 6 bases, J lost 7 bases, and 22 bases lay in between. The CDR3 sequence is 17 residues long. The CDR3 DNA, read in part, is TGTGCCAGCTCCCCCCAAGGGGCGCTTGCCACAAATTCACCC. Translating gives CASSPQGALATNSP. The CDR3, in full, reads CASSPQGALATNSPLHF. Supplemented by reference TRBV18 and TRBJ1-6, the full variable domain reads NAGVMQNPRHLVRRRGQEARLRCSPMKGHSHVYWYRQLPEEGLKFMVYLQKENIIDESGMPKERFSAEFPKEGPSILRIQQVVRGDSAAYFCASSPQGALATNSPLHFGNGTRLTVT.

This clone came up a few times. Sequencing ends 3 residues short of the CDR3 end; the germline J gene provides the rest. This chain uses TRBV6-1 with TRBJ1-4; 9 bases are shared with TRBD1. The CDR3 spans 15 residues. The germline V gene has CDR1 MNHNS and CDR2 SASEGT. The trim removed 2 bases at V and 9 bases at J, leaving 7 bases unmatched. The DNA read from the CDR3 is TGTGCCAGCAGTGAATTGTCGGGACAGGGTAAAAAA. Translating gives CASSELSGQGKK. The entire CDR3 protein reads CASSELSGQGKKLFF.

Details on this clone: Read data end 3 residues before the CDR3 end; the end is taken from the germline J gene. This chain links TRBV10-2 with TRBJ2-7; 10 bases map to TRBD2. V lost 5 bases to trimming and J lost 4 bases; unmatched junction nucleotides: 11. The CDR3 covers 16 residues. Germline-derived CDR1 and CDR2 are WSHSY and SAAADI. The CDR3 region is CASSLGLAINGYEQYF. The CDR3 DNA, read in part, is TGCGCCAGCAGTCTGGGACTAGCGATAAACGGATACGAG.

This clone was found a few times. The covered CDR3 bases are TGTGCCAGCAGCTTAGTAGCAGGGGAGGTTGACGGC. Amino acids: CASSLVAGEVDG. The full CDR3 reads CASSLVAGEVDGYTF. V usage is TRBV7-9 and J usage is TRBJ1-2, with D maybe TRBD1 (6 bases). The read ends 3 residues shy of where the CDR3 ends; the end is completed using the germline J gene. From germline, CDR1 is SEHNR and CDR2 FQNEAQ (reference sequence). The CDR3 has 15 amino acids.

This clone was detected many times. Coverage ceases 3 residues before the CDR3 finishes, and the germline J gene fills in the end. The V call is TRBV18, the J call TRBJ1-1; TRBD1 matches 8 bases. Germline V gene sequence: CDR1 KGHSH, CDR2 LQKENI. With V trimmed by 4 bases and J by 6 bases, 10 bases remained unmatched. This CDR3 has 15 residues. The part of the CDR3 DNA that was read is TGTGCCAGCTCACTTCCGACAGGGGCATGGGCTGAA. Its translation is CASSLPTGAWAE. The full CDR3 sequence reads CASSLPTGAWAEAFF.

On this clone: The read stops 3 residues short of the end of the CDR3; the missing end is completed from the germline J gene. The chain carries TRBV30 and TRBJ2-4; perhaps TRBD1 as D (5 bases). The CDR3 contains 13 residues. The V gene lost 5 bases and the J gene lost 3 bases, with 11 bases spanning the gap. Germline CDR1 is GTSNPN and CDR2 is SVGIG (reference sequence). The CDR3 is CAWDSMGKNIQYF. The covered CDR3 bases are TGTGCCTGGGACAGCATGGGCAAAAACATT.

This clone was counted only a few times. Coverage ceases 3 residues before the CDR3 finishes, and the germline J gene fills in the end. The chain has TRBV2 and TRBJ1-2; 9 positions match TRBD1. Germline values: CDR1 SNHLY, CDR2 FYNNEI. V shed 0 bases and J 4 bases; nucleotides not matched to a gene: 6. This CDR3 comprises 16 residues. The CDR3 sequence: CASSEARQGVSYGYTF. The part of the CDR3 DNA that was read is TGTGCCAGCAGTGAAGCCCGACAGGGGGTTAGCTATGGC.

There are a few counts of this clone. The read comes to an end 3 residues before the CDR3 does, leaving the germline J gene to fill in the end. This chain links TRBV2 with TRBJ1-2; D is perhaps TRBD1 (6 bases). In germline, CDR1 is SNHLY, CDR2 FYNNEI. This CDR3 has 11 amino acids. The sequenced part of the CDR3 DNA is TGTGCCAGCAGCAGGGGTGGGGGC. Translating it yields CASSRGGG. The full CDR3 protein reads CASSRGGGYTF.

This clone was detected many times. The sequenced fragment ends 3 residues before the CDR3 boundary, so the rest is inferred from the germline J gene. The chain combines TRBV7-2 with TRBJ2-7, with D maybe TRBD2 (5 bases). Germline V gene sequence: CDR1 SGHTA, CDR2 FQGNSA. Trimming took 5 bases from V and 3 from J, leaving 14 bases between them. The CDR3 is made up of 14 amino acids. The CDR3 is CASSPRLLSYEQYF. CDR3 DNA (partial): TGTGCCAGCAGCCCCCGACTACTAAGCTACGAG.

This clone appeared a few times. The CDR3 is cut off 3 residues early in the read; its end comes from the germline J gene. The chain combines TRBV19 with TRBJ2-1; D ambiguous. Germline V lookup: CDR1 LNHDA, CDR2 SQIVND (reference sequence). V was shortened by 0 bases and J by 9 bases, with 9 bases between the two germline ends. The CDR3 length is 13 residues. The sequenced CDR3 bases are TGTGCCAGTAGTATAGAGGGCTTCGGTGAG. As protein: CASSIEGFGE. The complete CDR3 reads CASSIEGFGEQFF.

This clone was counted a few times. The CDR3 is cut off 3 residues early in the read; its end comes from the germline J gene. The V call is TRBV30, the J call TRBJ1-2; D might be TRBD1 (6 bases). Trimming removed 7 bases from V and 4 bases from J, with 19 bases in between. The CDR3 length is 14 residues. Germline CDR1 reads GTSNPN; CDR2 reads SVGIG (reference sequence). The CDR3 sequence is CASWTERSSYGYTF. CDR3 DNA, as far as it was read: TGTGCCTCATGGACAGAGAGATCCTCCTATGGC.